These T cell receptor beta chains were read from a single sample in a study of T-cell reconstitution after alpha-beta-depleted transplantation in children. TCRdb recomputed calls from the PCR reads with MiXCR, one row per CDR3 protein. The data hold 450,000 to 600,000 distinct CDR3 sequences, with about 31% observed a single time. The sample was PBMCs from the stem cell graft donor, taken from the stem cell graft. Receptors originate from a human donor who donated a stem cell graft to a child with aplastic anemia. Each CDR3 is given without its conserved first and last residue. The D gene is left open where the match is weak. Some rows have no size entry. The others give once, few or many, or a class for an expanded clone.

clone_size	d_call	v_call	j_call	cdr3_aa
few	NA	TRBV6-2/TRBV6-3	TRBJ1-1	ASSPLTGNTEAF
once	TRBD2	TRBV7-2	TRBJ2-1	ASSLAGTSGDEQF
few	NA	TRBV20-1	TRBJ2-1	SLRGPNEQF
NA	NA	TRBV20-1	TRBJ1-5	SVLTGLGQPQH
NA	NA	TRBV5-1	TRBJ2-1	ASSLRDGLNEQF
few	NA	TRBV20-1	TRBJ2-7	SARDPRAVHEQY
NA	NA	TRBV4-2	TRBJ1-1	ASSPPRGTDTEAF
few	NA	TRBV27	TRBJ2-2	ASSLYGPGELF
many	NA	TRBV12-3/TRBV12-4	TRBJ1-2	ASSAHKGGFDGYT
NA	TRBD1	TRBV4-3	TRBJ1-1	ASSHLFFDREGTEAF